Described below is a single TCR beta chain sequence and its context. Its antigen is unidentified. The germline V gene encodes CDR1 SGHNT and CDR2 YENEEA. The CDR3 sequence is 14 residues long. J gave up 6 bases and V 3 bases, and 7 bases lay outside the gene matches. This record belongs to a study of T cells in localized non-small cell lung cancer. Method: immunoSEQ multiplex PCR; TCRdb's copy keeps in-frame clones and lacks some. The data hold about 3,100 clones, with roughly a quarter observed a single time. Study-wide points: Sequencing was limited to one tumor region, leaving the possibility of heterogeneity open. In the blood, greater T cell density corresponded to longer overall survival. Adjacent lung exhibited a median of approximately 59 among the 100 most abundant tumor clones.

The genes are TRBV11-3 and TRBJ1-1; 7 positions agree with TRBD1. Sample: normal lung tissue next to the tumor, taken before any cancer treatment. This sequence originates from a man aged 35 to 70 with stage III squamous cell lung carcinoma. This chain's CDR3 is CASSLAQGGAEAFF. Here the CDR3 DNA reads TGTGCCAGCAGCTTGGCTCAGGGGGGGGCTGAAGCTTTCTTT.